This T cell receptor beta chain was identified during a study of early T cells in non-severe SARS-CoV-2 infection. Background on the study: The authors sequenced bulk RNA from unsorted whole blood, leaving chains unpaired. Study-level findings and limits: VDJdb matching skewed toward anti-spike CD8 responses, missing private and CD4 specificities.

In the library, individual cDNA molecules carried attached unique molecular identifiers. MiXCR was run by TCRdb on the 5' RACE reads, yielding one entry per CDR3 protein. The data contain tens of thousands of distinct CDR3 sequences, about 6.2% of them seen just once; the ten biggest clones take up roughly 3.9%. About this clonotype itself: Its antigen is currently unknown.

V was clipped by 6 bases and J by 2 bases; unmatched bases: 7. Germline assignment: CDR1 LNHDA and CDR2 SQIVND (reference sequence). The CDR3 is made up of 16 amino acids. The sequence was obtained from an adult who was a healthcare worker with PCR-confirmed SARS-CoV-2 infection or an uninfected control (not recorded which). V is TRBV19 and J is TRBJ2-4; 10 positions agree with TRBD2. The material sequenced was whole blood. This CDR3 reads CASRDSGGITKNIQYF. The CDR3 DNA sequence: TGTGCCAGTAGGGATAGCGGGGGGATTACCAAAAACATTCAGTACTTC.